This TCR beta chain originates from a study of T cell repertoires in cytomegalovirus infection. Study overall: Public TCR beta signature analysis indicated the presence of both CMV infection and matching HLA type.

Trimming left V 1 base short and J 7 bases short, with 10 bases between. Per the germline V gene, CDR1 is SGHTA and CDR2 is FQGNSA. The CDR3 is 14 amino acids. This clonotype was seen many times. Its antigen is currently unknown. TCRdb reanalysed the reads using MiXCR and keeps one entry per CDR3 protein. The sample yields 750,000 to 900,000 distinct CDR3 sequences, 25% to 30% seen once. Source: cultured CD8+ T cells from PBMCs, taken from culture after CMV antigen stimulation. This sequence joins TRBV7-2 and TRBJ2-2, with D hard to call. The TCR was taken from a human donor in good health (CMV status not recorded). Some clones in this sample may be carry-over from other donors' samples. CDR3 coding DNA: TGTGCCAGCAGCTTAGGCCCCAGTCACGGGGAGCTGTTTTTT. Translating it yields CASSLGPSHGELFF.